This TCR beta chain emerged from a study of OX40 agonist ivuxolimab in advanced cancers. Germline CDR1 reads MGHDK; CDR2 reads SYGVNS. This CDR3 is 14 amino acids long. Trimming removed 3 bases from V and 3 bases from J; junction bases left unmatched: 3. Method: immunoSEQ multiplex PCR; TCRdb's copy keeps in-frame clones and lacks some. The data contain 65,000 to 90,000 clones, around 90% of them singletons. Systemic immunosuppression or autoimmune disease history was grounds to exclude patients. This clone was picked up a small number of times. The receptor's source is an adult with an advanced solid tumor such as melanoma, head and neck, liver or kidney cancer. V usage is TRBV25-1 and J usage is TRBJ2-7; 9 bases align to TRBD1. This material consisted of CD4+ or CD8+ T cells sorted from blood, taken in a trial of the OX40 agonist ivuxolimab. The CDR3: CASSDGTGLYEQYF. Here the CDR3 DNA reads TGTGCCAGCAGTGACGGGACAGGGCTCTACGAGCAGTACTTC.